Below are 27 T cell receptor beta chains sequenced from a single sample in a study of T cell responses to AZD1222 COVID-19 vaccine. Produced via immunoSEQ multiplex PCR; TCRdb's table is partial and in-frame only. This table holds some 160,000 clones, about 90% found once. The source was peripheral blood, collected on day 0 of AZD1222 vaccination. These receptors were collected from an adult in good health.

The chain recombines TRBV5-4 with TRBJ2-2; tentatively, D is TRBD1 (6 bases). CDR3 length: 13 amino acids. Trimming cost V 3 bases and J 7 bases, with 10 bases left between them. In germline, CDR1 is SGHNT, CDR2 YYREEE (reference sequence). This CDR3 is CASSSAGVGELFF. The CDR3 coding sequence is TGTGCCAGCAGCTCGGCAGGGGTCGGGGAGCTGTTTTTT.

V is TRBV28 and J is TRBJ1-1; 8 nucleotides align to TRBD1. CDR3 size: 15 residues. Germline CDR1 MDHEN, CDR2 SYDVKM. V lost 6 bases and J lost 5; bases outside the gene matches: 11. CDR3 region: CASSPHGQGVTEAFF. CDR3 sequence (DNA): TGTGCCAGCAGCCCCCACGGACAGGGTGTAACTGAAGCTTTCTTT.

The rearrangement uses TRBV18 and TRBJ2-3; 7 nucleotides line up with TRBD2. Germline V gene lookup returns CDR1 KGHSH and CDR2 LQKENI. CDR3 length: 19 residues. With 4 bases clipped from V and 2 bases from J, the junction kept 18 bases outside the gene matches. The CDR3 DNA sequence: TGTGCCAGCTCACTACGAAAAGGGATTTTCCTAGCGGACACAGATACGCAGTATTTT. Encoded protein: CASSLRKGIFLADTDTQYF.

V is TRBV9 and J is TRBJ1-2; a possible D gene is TRBD1 (6 bases). CDR3 length: 16 amino acids. Trimming cost V 3 bases and J 0 bases, with 15 bases left between them. Germline V CDR1 and CDR2: SGDLS, YYNGEE. CDR3 sequence: CASSDPSTGANYGYTF. The CDR3 nucleotides read TGTGCCAGCAGCGATCCCTCGACAGGCGCTAACTATGGCTACACCTTC. The full variable domain, completed using reference TRBV9 and TRBJ1-2, is DSGVTQTPKHLITATGQRVTLRCSPRSGDLSVYWYQQSLDQGLQFLIQYYNGEERAKGNILERFSAQQFPDLHSELNLSSLELGDSALYFCASSDPSTGANYGYTFGSGTRLTVV.

Of note for this clone: A much larger clone is a single base away; this may be a read error. The chain has TRBV9 and TRBJ2-1; 11 nucleotides align to TRBD1. The CDR3 totals 14 residues. Germline V lookup: CDR1 SGDLS, CDR2 YYNGEE. Losses at the gene ends were 5 bases for V and 6 bases for J; bases not matched to a gene: 4. The CDR3 coding sequence is TGTGCCAGCAGTGTCGGGACAGGGGGCAATGAGCAGTTCTTC. Its protein is CASSVGTGGNEQFF.

CDR3 sequence reads: CASSLDRGLNTEAFF. In nucleotides, the CDR3 is TGTGCCAGCAGCTTGGACAGGGGGTTGAACACTGAAGCTTTCTTT. The chain combines TRBV13 with TRBJ1-1; 10 bases are shared with TRBD1. The CDR3 has 15 amino acids. V lost 3 bases, J lost 0 bases, and 1 base stayed unmatched. Per the germline V gene, CDR1 is PRHDT and CDR2 is FYEKMQ (reference sequence).

The chain uses TRBV7-7 and TRBJ2-5, with 10 positions matching TRBD1. This CDR3 spans 15 amino acids. Germline assignment: CDR1 SSHAT and CDR2 FNYEAQ (reference sequence). V shed 1 base, J shed 5 bases, and the junction held 4 bases outside the gene matches. The CDR3 DNA is TGTGCCAGCAGCTTAGGCGGGGGACAGGGGGAGACCCAGTACTTC. Its translation: CASSLGGGQGETQYF.

Details on this clone: Other DNA sequences in the same sample also yield this CDR3. J is TRBJ1-6 and V is TRBV27, with D uncertain. This CDR3 has 12 amino acids. Per the germline V gene, CDR1 is MNHEY and CDR2 is SMNVEV (reference sequence). Between the trimmed V and J ends, which lost 5 bases and 7 bases, there was a span of 6 bases. CDR3 loop: CASSPANSPLHF. The DNA of the CDR3 is TGTGCCAGCAGTCCAGCGAATTCACCCCTCCACTTT.

In this sample, this clone turned up once. The chain has TRBV30 and TRBJ2-3, with TRBD1 matching 11 bases. Per the germline V gene, CDR1 is GTSNPN and CDR2 is SVGIG (reference sequence). There are 15 residues in the CDR3. Unmatched junction bases numbered 8, after V lost 8 bases and J lost 1 base. The CDR3 DNA sequence: TGTGCCCTACAAGGACAGGGGGCAGGCACAGATACGCAGTATTTT. Its protein product is CALQGQGAGTDTQYF.

The rearrangement uses TRBV7-8 and TRBJ1-2; the D gene is possibly TRBD1 (5 bases). Germline CDR1 is SGHVS and CDR2 is FQNEAQ. V lost 1 base and J 7 bases, leaving 25 bases between the germline ends. The CDR3 extends over 18 amino acids. Here the CDR3 reads CASSLGGGQAVGVVGYTF. In DNA, the CDR3 is TGTGCCAGCAGCTTAGGTGGTGGGCAGGCGGTAGGGGTGGTTGGCTACACCTTC.

A few counts support this clone. V gene TRBV25-1 combines with J gene TRBJ2-1; 9 bases align to TRBD2. The CDR3 is 17 residues long. With 2 bases clipped from V and 4 bases from J, the junction kept 9 bases outside the gene matches. CDR1 is MGHDK and CDR2 is SYGVNS in the germline V gene. CDR3 sequence reads: CASSEGASGTSYNEQFF. The CDR3, as DNA: TGTGCCAGCAGTGAAGGGGCTAGCGGGACCTCTTACAATGAGCAGTTCTTC.

The chain links TRBV29-1 to TRBJ1-1; D is unclear. CDR3 size: 10 residues. V lost 4 bases and J 8 bases, leaving 8 bases between the germline ends. Per the germline V gene, CDR1 is SQVTM and CDR2 is ANQGSEA. Here the CDR3 reads CSVGADEAFF. The CDR3 DNA is TGCAGCGTTGGGGCAGACGAAGCTTTCTTT.

The chain employs TRBV5-1 and TRBJ2-1, with TRBD2 matching 13 bases. Germline V gene lookup returns CDR1 SGHRS and CDR2 YFSETQ. This CDR3 comprises 16 residues. With V trimmed by 4 bases and J by 6 bases, 7 bases remained unmatched. The CDR3: CASSLTSGGARNEQFF. CDR3 in DNA: TGCGCCAGCAGCCTAACTAGCGGGGGGGCCCGCAATGAGCAGTTCTTC.

The chain links TRBV5-5 to TRBJ1-1, with unresolved D. The V gene's germline CDR1 is SGHKS and CDR2 YYEKEE (reference sequence). The CDR3 extends over 17 amino acids. V was shortened by 1 base and J by 0 bases, with 16 bases between the two germline ends. CDR3 in amino acids: CASSLIRNQVMNTEAFF. DNA of the CDR3: TGTGCCAGCAGCTTGATACGGAACCAGGTTATGAACACTGAAGCTTTCTTT.

This clone was detected only a few times. The chain links TRBV4-3 to TRBJ2-7; D is possibly TRBD1 (6 bases). V gave up 0 bases and J gave up 0 bases, with 12 bases separating them. The CDR3 runs 16 residues. The V gene's germline CDR1 is LGHNA and CDR2 YSLEER. The CDR3 loop reads CASSQEAGDSSYEQYF. DNA for the CDR3: TGCGCCAGCAGCCAAGAAGCAGGGGATAGCTCCTACGAGCAGTACTTC.

The chain is built from TRBV6-5 and TRBJ2-7; no clear D gene. CDR1 and CDR2 (germline): MNHEY, SVGAGI. V lost 5 bases to trimming and J lost 5 bases, with 13 bases between them. The CDR3 extends over 13 amino acids. The CDR3 region has the DNA TGTGCCAGCAGTCCAGAGACCTCGAACGAGCAGTACTTC. Translating it yields CASSPETSNEQYF.

The gene calls are TRBV14 and TRBJ2-7; D ambiguous. Looked up from germline, CDR1 is SGHDN and CDR2 is FVKESK. The CDR3 has 13 amino acids. V was clipped by 3 bases and J by 6 bases, with 12 bases between them. CDR3 in amino acids: CASSHFGVPEQYF. The DNA of the CDR3 is TGTGCCAGCAGCCATTTTGGGGTTCCCGAGCAGTACTTC.

This clone was observed a few times. The V call is TRBV19, the J call TRBJ2-5; D is possibly TRBD1 or TRBD2 (5 bases each). This CDR3 contains 12 residues. From germline, CDR1 is LNHDA and CDR2 SQIVND (reference sequence). The V and J ends lost 9 bases and 5 bases respectively, with 13 bases between them. CDR3 amino acids: CASNDRGETQYF. Written as DNA, the CDR3 is TGTGCCAGCAACGACAGAGGGGAGACCCAGTACTTC.

The V and J genes are TRBV7-8 and TRBJ2-5; 10 bases are shared with TRBD2. Germline CDR1 reads SGHVS; CDR2 reads FQNEAQ. J was trimmed by 7 bases and V by 1 base; bases with no gene match: 9. The CDR3 loop spans 16 amino acids. As DNA, the CDR3 is TGTGCCAGCAGCTTAGTCCTCCTAGCGGGAGAAGGGACCCAGTACTTC. Translation gives CASSLVLLAGEGTQYF. The complete variable domain, with remaining parts taken from reference TRBV7-8 and TRBJ2-5, reads GAGVSQSPRYKVAKRGQDVALRCDPISGHVSLFWYQQALGQGPEFLTYFQNEAQLDKSGLPSDRFFAERPEGSVSTLKIQRTQQEDSAVYLCASSLVLLAGEGTQYFGPGTRLLVL.

The rearrangement uses TRBV5-4 and TRBJ1-1; D is perhaps TRBD1 (5 bases). This CDR3 region has 14 residues. Germline-derived CDR1 and CDR2 are SGHNT and YYREEE (reference sequence). Trimming stripped 4 bases from V and 4 bases from J, with 14 bases between. CDR3 sequence reads: CASSGEGAGTEAFF. The DNA of the CDR3 is TGTGCCAGCAGCGGCGAAGGGGCGGGCACTGAAGCTTTCTTT.

This clone was detected once. This chain joins TRBV2 and TRBJ2-7; 10 bases fit TRBD2. The J segment lost 6 bases and the V segment lost 2 bases, leaving 7 bases of the junction unmatched. The CDR3 runs 15 residues. The V gene's germline CDR1 is SNHLY and CDR2 FYNNEI. CDR3 protein: CASSESPSGSSEQYF. DNA of the CDR3: TGTGCCAGCAGTGAAAGCCCTAGCGGGAGCTCCGAGCAGTACTTC.

The chain joins TRBV28 to TRBJ1-5, with TRBD1 as a possible D gene (5 bases). The CDR3 totals 14 residues. Trimming cost V 7 bases and J 1 base, with 11 bases left between them. Germline V gives CDR1 MDHEN, CDR2 SYDVKM. The CDR3 protein is CASTMTASNQPQHF. For the CDR3, the DNA is TGTGCCAGCACCATGACAGCAAGCAATCAGCCCCAGCATTTT.

The chain is built from TRBV28 and TRBJ2-1; the D call may be TRBD1 or TRBD2 (6 bases each). Germline CDR1 and CDR2: MDHEN and SYDVKM. The CDR3 is 15 amino acids. V was clipped by 5 bases and J by 5 bases, with 16 bases between them. CDR3 in DNA: TGTGCCAGCAGTCGAGGGGGGACTCCGAACAATGAGCAGTTCTTC. Its protein is CASSRGGTPNNEQFF.

This sequence joins TRBV28 and TRBJ1-3; 9 bases are shared with TRBD1. CDR3 length: 16 residues. V shed 1 base, J shed 4 bases, and the junction held 5 bases outside the gene matches. Per the germline V gene, CDR1 is MDHEN and CDR2 is SYDVKM. CDR3 nucleotide sequence: TGTGCCAGCAGTTTATTCGGGACAGGGATAGGAAACACCATATATTTT. As protein: CASSLFGTGIGNTIYF.

DNA of the CDR3: TGTGCCAGCAGTCGCAGACAGGGGGCTGACTATGGCTACACCTTC. Its translation is CASSRRQGADYGYTF. The V and J genes are TRBV27 and TRBJ1-2, with 10 bases identical to TRBD1. This CDR3 is built from 15 residues. Germline V gene lookup returns CDR1 MNHEY and CDR2 SMNVEV (reference sequence). The junction had 6 bases not matched to a gene; V was cut back by 5 bases and J by 3 bases.

As DNA, the CDR3 is TGTGCCAGCAGCTCCGGCTCCGGGGAGCTGTTTTTT. Protein product: CASSSGSGELFF. The chain combines TRBV6-5 with TRBJ2-2; D not certain. Trimming cost V 6 bases and J 6 bases, with 8 bases left between them. The CDR3 has 12 residues. Germline loops: CDR1 MNHEY, CDR2 SVGAGI.

The V and J genes are TRBV5-4 and TRBJ2-1; D gene unclear. V lost 5 bases and J 6 bases, leaving 12 bases between the germline ends. CDR1 is SGHNT and CDR2 is YYREEE in the germline V gene (reference sequence). The CDR3 has 13 residues. In DNA form, the CDR3 reads TGTGCCAGCAGTCAGAGCTCCGTCAATGAGCAGTTCTTC. This encodes CASSQSSVNEQFF.